Here is one T cell receptor (beta chain) with its context. Germline-derived CDR1 and CDR2 are SEHNR and FQNEAQ (reference sequence). CDR3 length: 13 amino acids. The ends were cut back, 2 bases at V and 5 bases at J, with 7 bases in the middle. This entry is derived from a study of early stage breast cancer tumors. The protocol was immunoSEQ multiplex PCR, while the TCRdb copy is restricted to in-frame clones and leaves out a portion. The sample carries approximately 52,000 clones, roughly 80% recorded once. The TCR originated in a person aged 50 to 59 with breast cancer. Sequencing used blood. The chain links TRBV7-9 to TRBJ1-5; no firm D call. DNA of the CDR3: TGTGCCAGCAGCTTAACTGGGGATCAGCCCCAGCATTTT. It codes for CASSLTGDQPQHF. Combining the CDR3 with reference TRBV7-9 and TRBJ1-5 gives the whole variable domain DTGVSQNPRHKITKRGQNVTFRCDPISEHNRLYWYRQTLGQGPEFLTYFQNEAQLEKSRLLSDRFSAERPKGSFSTLEIQRTEQGDSAMYLCASSLTGDQPQHFGDGTRLSIL.